Given below is one TCR beta chain in context. One base away lies a much larger clone, so this may be a sequencing read error. The sample originates from a study of T-cell reconstitution after alpha-beta-depleted transplantation in children. Researchers prepared the TCRbeta library using unique molecular identifiers, the study reports. TCRdb reprocessed the PCR reads via MiXCR and lists one record per CDR3 protein. The sample yields around 200,000 distinct CDR3 sequences, about 9.2% seen once. CDR3 size: 17 residues. CDR1 is SGHRS, CDR2 YFSETQ, per germline. The chain carries TRBV5-1 and TRBJ2-1; 14 bases agree with TRBD2. The material sequenced was PBMCs from the stem cell graft donor, taken from the stem cell graft. This clonotype was sampled from a human donor who donated a stem cell graft to a child with acute lymphoblastic leukemia. The CDR3 DNA reads TGCGCCAGCAGCTTGGCCGGACTAGCGGGGGGAGCAGTTGAGCAGCTCTTC. Its protein is CASSLAGLAGGAVEQLF.